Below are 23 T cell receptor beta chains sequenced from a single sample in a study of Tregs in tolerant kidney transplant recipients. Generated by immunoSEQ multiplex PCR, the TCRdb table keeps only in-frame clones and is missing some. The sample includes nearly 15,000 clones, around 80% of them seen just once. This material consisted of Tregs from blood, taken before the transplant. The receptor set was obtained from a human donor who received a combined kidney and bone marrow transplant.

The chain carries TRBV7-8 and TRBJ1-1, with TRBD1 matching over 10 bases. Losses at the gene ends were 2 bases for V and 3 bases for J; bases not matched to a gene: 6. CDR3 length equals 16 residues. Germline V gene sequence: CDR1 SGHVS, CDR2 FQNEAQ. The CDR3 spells CASSLSSDRGHTEAFF. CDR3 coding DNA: TGTGCCAGCAGCTTATCCTCCGACAGGGGGCACACTGAAGCTTTCTTT. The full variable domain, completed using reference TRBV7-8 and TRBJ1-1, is GAGVSQSPRYKVAKRGQDVALRCDPISGHVSLFWYQQALGQGPEFLTYFQNEAQLDKSGLPSDRFFAERPEGSVSTLKIQRTQQEDSAVYLCASSLSSDRGHTEAFFGQGTRLTVV.

The CDR3 protein is CATSRDPGKGKNYGYTF. CDR3 coding DNA: TGTGCCACCAGCAGAGACCCAGGTAAAGGAAAGAACTATGGCTACACCTTC. V gene TRBV15 combines with J gene TRBJ1-2; D remains unclear. The CDR3 loop spans 17 amino acids. Deletions cut 0 bases from V and 2 bases from J, with 16 bases between. Germline V CDR1 and CDR2: LNHNV, YYDKDF (reference sequence). The whole variable domain, remainder taken from reference TRBV15 and TRBJ1-2, is DAMVIQNPRYQVTQFGKPVTLSCSQTLNHNVMYWYQQKSSQAPKLLFHYYDKDFNNEADTPDNFQSRRPNTSFCFLDIRSPGLGDTAMYLCATSRDPGKGKNYGYTFGSGTRLTVV.

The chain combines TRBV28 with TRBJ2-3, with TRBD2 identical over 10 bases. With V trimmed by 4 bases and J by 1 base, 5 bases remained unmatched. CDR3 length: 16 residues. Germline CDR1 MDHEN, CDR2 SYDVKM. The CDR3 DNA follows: TGTGCCAGCAGTTCCCCGAGCGGGGGGGGCACAGATACGCAGTATTTT. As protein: CASSSPSGGGTDTQYF.

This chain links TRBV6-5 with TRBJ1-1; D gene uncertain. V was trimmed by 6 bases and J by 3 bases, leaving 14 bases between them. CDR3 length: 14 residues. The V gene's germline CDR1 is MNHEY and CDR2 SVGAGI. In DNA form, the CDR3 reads TGTGCCAGCAGACTCCAGGTGCTACACACTGAAGCTTTCTTT. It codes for CASRLQVLHTEAFF.

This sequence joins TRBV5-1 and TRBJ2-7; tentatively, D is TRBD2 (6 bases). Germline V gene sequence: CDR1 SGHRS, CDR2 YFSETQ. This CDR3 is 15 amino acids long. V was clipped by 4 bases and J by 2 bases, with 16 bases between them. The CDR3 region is CASSPGATRTYEQYF. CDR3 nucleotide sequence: TGCGCCAGCAGCCCGGGCGCGACTAGAACCTACGAGCAGTACTTC.

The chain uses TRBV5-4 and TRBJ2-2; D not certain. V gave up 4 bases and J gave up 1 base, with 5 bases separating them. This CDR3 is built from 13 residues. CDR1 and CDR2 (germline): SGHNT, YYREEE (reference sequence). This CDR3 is CASSPMNTGELFF. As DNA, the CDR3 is TGTGCCAGCAGCCCTATGAACACCGGGGAGCTGTTTTTT.

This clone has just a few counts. The CDR3 region is CSASRGEAFF. CDR3 nucleotides: TGCAGTGCTAGCAGGGGTGAAGCTTTCTTT. The chain has TRBV20-1 and TRBJ1-1, with D perhaps matching TRBD1 (6 bases). Germline V CDR1 and CDR2: DFQATT, SNEGSKA (reference sequence). The CDR3 runs to 10 residues. V was pared by 3 bases and J by 7 bases, with 6 bases between.

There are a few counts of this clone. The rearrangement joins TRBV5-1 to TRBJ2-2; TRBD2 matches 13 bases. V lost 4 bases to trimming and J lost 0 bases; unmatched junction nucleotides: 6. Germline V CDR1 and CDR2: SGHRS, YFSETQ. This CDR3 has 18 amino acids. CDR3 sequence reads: CASSRGLAGAPNTGELFF. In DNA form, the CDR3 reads TGCGCCAGCAGCAGAGGACTAGCGGGGGCCCCGAACACCGGGGAGCTGTTTTTT.

CDR3 sequence: CASSSSPGSNEQFF. CDR3 sequence (DNA): TGTGCCAGCAGCTCGAGCCCGGGATCCAATGAGCAGTTCTTC. V usage is TRBV5-4 and J usage is TRBJ2-1; tentatively, D is TRBD2 (5 bases). Deletions cut 3 bases from V and 6 bases from J, with 13 bases between. Looked up from germline, CDR1 is SGHNT and CDR2 is YYREEE (reference sequence). The CDR3 consists of 14 residues.

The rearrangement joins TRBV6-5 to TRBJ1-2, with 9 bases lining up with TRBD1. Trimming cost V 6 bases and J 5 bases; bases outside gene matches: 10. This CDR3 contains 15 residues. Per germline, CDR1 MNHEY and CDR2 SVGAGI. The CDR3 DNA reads TGTGCCAGCAGGGACCGACAGGGGGGATTATATGGCTACACCTTC. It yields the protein CASRDRQGGLYGYTF.

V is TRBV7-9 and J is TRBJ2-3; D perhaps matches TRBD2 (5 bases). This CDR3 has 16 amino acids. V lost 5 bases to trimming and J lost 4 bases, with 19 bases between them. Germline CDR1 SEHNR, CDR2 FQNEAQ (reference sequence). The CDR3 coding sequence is TGTGCCAGCAGCCATCAGTTGACTAATGGGGCAGATACGCAGTATTTT. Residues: CASSHQLTNGADTQYF.

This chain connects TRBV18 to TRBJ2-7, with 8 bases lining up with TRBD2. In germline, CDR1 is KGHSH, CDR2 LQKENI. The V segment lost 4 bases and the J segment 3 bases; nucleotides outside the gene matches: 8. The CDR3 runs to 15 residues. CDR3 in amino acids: CASSRGREGNYEQYF. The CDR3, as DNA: TGTGCCAGCTCACGCGGACGGGAGGGAAACTACGAGCAGTACTTC.

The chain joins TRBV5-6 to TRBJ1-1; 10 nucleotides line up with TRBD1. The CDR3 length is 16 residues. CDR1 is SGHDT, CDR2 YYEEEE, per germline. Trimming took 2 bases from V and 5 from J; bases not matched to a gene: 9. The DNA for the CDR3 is TGTGCCAGCAGCTTAAGACGACAGGGGGCTAAAACTGAAGCTTTCTTT. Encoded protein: CASSLRRQGAKTEAFF.

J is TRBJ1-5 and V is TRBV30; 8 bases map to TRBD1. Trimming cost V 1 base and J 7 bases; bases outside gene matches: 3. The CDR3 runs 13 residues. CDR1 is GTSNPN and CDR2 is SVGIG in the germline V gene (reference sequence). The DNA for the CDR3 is TGTGCCTGGAGTGGACAGGGGAGCCAGCCCCAGCATTTT. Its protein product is CAWSGQGSQPQHF.

CDR3 protein: CASSLRTTGTGLGTGNEKLFF. The CDR3 nucleotides are TGCGCCAGCAGCTTGCGAACAACCGGGACAGGTTTGGGAACTGGTAATGAAAAACTGTTTTTT. This chain links TRBV5-1 with TRBJ1-4, with 8 bases aligning to TRBD1. The CDR3 is 21 amino acids. The V segment lost 1 base and the J segment 4 bases; nucleotides outside the gene matches: 21. Germline V gene lookup returns CDR1 SGHRS and CDR2 YFSETQ.

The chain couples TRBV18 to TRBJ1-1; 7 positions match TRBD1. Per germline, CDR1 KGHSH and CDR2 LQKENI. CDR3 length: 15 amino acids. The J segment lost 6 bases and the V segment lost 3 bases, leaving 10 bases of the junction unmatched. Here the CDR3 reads CASSPLRDSRAEAFF. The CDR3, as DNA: TGTGCCAGCTCACCCCTCAGGGACAGTAGGGCTGAAGCTTTCTTT.

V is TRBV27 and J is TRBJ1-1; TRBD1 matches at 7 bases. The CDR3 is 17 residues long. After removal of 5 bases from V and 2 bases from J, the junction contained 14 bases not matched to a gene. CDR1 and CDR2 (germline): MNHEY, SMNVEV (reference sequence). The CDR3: CASSPWDSLTSNTEAFF. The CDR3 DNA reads TGTGCCAGCAGTCCCTGGGACAGCCTGACGTCAAACACTGAAGCTTTCTTT.

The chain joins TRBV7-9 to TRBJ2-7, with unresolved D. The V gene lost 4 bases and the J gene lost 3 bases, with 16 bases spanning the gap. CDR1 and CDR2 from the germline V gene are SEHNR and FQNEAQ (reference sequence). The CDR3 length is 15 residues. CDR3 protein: CASSSLIRNYYEQYF. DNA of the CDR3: TGTGCCAGCAGCTCACTCATCAGGAATTACTACGAGCAGTACTTC.

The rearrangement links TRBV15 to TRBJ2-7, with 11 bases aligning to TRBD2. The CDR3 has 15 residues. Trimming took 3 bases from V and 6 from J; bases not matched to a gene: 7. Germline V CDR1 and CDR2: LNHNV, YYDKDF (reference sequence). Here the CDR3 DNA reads TGTGCCACCAGCAGCCGACTAGCGGGACTGGGCGAGCAGTACTTC. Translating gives CATSSRLAGLGEQYF.

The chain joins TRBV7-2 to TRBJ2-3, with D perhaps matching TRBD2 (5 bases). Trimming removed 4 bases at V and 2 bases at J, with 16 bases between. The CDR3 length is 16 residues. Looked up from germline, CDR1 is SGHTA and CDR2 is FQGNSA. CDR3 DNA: TGTGCCAGCAGCTGGCGACCTAGCACTATCACAGATACGCAGTATTTT. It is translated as CASSWRPSTITDTQYF.

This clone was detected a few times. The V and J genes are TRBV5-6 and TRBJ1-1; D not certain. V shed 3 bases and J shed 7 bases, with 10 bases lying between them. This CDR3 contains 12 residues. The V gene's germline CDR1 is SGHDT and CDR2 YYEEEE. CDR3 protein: CASSSRLSEAFF. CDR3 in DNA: TGTGCCAGCAGCTCAAGACTGAGTGAAGCTTTCTTT.

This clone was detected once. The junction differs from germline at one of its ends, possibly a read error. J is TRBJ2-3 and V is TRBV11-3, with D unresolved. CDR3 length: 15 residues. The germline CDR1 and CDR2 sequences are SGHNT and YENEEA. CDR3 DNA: TGTGCCAGCAGCTTAGGCGCCACCCGCACGGATACGCAGTATTTT. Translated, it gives CASSLGATRTDTQYF.

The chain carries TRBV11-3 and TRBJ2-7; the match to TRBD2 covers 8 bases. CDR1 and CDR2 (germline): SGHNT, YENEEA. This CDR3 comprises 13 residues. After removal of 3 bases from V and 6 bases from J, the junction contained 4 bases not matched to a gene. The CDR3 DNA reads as TGTGCCAGCAGCTTCCGGACTAGCACCGAGCAGTACTTC. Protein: CASSFRTSTEQYF. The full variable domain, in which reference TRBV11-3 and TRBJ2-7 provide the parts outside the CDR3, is EAGVVQSPRYKIIEKKQPVAFWCNPISGHNTLYWYLQNLGQGPELLIRYENEEAVDDSQLPKDRFSAERLKGVDSTLKIQPAELGDSAVYLCASSFRTSTEQYFGPGTRLTVT.